These T cell receptor beta chains were read from a single sample in a study of blood T cell repertoires in COVID-19. Some clones are missing from TCRdb's copy, which holds only in-frame ones; the method was immunoSEQ multiplex PCR. The table records some 170,000 clones, 75% to 90% of them present only once. The source material was peripheral blood. Receptor source: an elderly woman with active or convalescent COVID-19. CDR3s include the opening cysteine and the closing phenylalanine or tryptophan. The D gene is left open where the match is weak. Size is stated for part of the rows, as once, few or many counts, or as a class when the clone is expanded.

j_call clone_size d_call v_call cdr3_length cdr3_aa cdr3_nt
TRBJ1-1 NA NA TRBV5-1 15 CASSPGGVGNTEAFF TGCGCCAGCAGCCCTGGCGGCGTTGGGAACACTGAAGCTTTCTTT
TRBJ1-2 NA NA TRBV7-2 12 CASSRGGYGYTF TGTGCCAGCAGCCGGGGTGGCTATGGCTACACCTTC
TRBJ2-7 NA TRBD1 TRBV5-4 15 CASSLMGGQGYEQYF TGTGCCAGCAGCTTGATGGGGGGACAGGGGTACGAGCAGTACTTC
TRBJ2-7 once NA TRBV9 15 CASSTATGSSYEQYF TGTGCCAGCAGCACCGCAACAGGGAGCTCCTACGAGCAGTACTTC
TRBJ1-5 few TRBD1 TRBV5-8 16 CASSPGTAVGNQPQHF TGTGCCAGCAGCCCCGGGACAGCCGTAGGCAATCAGCCCCAGCATTTT
TRBJ2-1 few TRBD2 TRBV27 17 CASSYTGLALVGNEQFF TGTGCCAGCAGTTACACGGGACTAGCGTTAGTGGGCAATGAGCAGTTCTTC
TRBJ2-7 few NA TRBV7-2 22 CASSLASATSGRSTSGSYEQYF TGTGCCAGCAGCTTAGCTAGCGCTACCTCCGGTCGGTCAACTTCTGGGTCCTACGAGCAGTACTTC
TRBJ2-3 NA TRBD1 TRBV11-3 15 CASSFRDRGPDTQYF TGTGCCAGCAGCTTCCGGGACAGGGGGCCAGATACGCAGTATTTT
TRBJ1-2 NA TRBD1 TRBV5-1 15 CASSNRGQGNYGYTF TGCGCCAGCAGCAACAGGGGGCAAGGGAACTATGGCTACACCTTC
TRBJ2-7 NA TRBD2 TRBV7-9 18 CASSPQSASGGNIYEQYF TGTGCCAGCAGCCCACAATCCGCTAGCGGGGGAAATATCTACGAGCAGTACTTC
TRBJ1-5 NA NA TRBV2 17 CASSEWGDLSSNQPQHF TGTGCCAGCAGTGAATGGGGAGACCTGTCTAGCAATCAGCCCCAGCATTTT
TRBJ1-1 NA NA TRBV30 15 CAWSVDGGANTEAFF TGTGCCTGGAGTGTAGACGGGGGGGCTAACACTGAAGCTTTCTTT
TRBJ2-1 NA TRBD1 TRBV6-2/TRBV6-3 14 CASSYSDRGYEQFF TGTGCCAGCAGTTACTCGGACAGGGGATATGAGCAGTTCTTC
TRBJ2-7 NA NA TRBV6-5 14 CASSSLRSSYEQYF TGTGCCAGCAGCTCACTAAGGAGCTCCTACGAGCAGTACTTC
TRBJ1-5 NA NA TRBV7-9 17 CASSLVRKGYSNQPQHF TGTGCCAGCAGCTTAGTTCGGAAGGGGTATAGCAATCAGCCCCAGCATTTT
TRBJ2-2 NA NA TRBV7-9 15 CASSLDRSYTGELFF TGTGCCAGCAGCTTAGACAGGTCCTACACCGGGGAGCTGTTTTTT
TRBJ1-2 NA TRBD1 TRBV7-6 15 CASSFKRTGEGGYTF TGTGCCAGCAGCTTCAAAAGGACAGGGGAAGGTGGCTACACCTTC
TRBJ1-5 NA NA TRBV5-8 17 CASSLADRVYSNQPQHF TGTGCCAGCAGCTTGGCGGACAGAGTTTATAGCAATCAGCCCCAGCATTTT
TRBJ1-3 few NA TRBV7-7 15 CASSLGSDSGNTIYF TGTGCTAGCAGCTTAGGGTCAGACTCTGGAAACACCATATATTTT
TRBJ1-2 NA NA TRBV5-4 14 CASSFGNRVRGYTF TGTGCCAGCAGCTTCGGTAACAGGGTAAGAGGCTACACCTTC
TRBJ2-6 NA NA TRBV30 15 CAWSNRVLGANVLTF TGTGCCTGGAGCAACAGGGTACTAGGGGCCAACGTCCTGACTTTC
TRBJ1-4 NA TRBD1 TRBV7-8 19 CASSLGHPGQGASSEKLFF TGTGCCAGCAGCTTAGGTCACCCGGGACAGGGGGCGAGTAGTGAAAAACTGTTTTTT
TRBJ1-4 NA NA TRBV5-1 17 CASSLLGGDGPNEKLFF TGCGCCAGCAGCTTGTTAGGGGGGGATGGACCTAATGAAAAACTGTTTTTT
TRBJ1-5 NA TRBD1 TRBV7-2 18 CASSPEDRGRYFNQPQHF TGTGCCAGCAGCCCAGAGGACAGGGGGCGCTATTTCAATCAGCCCCAGCATTTT
TRBJ2-7 once TRBD1 TRBV18 14 CASSPSGQGTEQYF TGTGCCAGCTCACCGTCGGGACAGGGAACCGAGCAGTACTTC